These 9 T cell receptor beta chains were all obtained from the same sample, sequenced in a study of cytomegalovirus exposure and HLA in healthy donors. PCR was performed using 60 Vbeta and 13 Jbeta primers. Clones were read by immunoSEQ multiplex PCR, and TCRdb kept only the in-frame ones, dropping some. The profile shows about 77,000 clones, 78% of them singletons. Sequencing input: PBMCs. These receptors originate from a man aged 35 to 55 in good health and CMV-seronegative.

The count of this clone is one. This sequence joins TRBV6-5 and TRBJ1-6, with D possibly matching TRBD1 (5 bases). Trimming pared 5 bases from V and 5 bases from J, leaving 13 bases between. The CDR3 extends over 15 amino acids. The germline V gene has CDR1 MNHEY and CDR2 SVGAGI. CDR3 residues: CASSARDWDNSPLHF. CDR3 coding DNA: TGTGCCAGCAGTGCCCGGGACTGGGATAATTCACCCCTCCACTTT.

The chain uses TRBV5-1 and TRBJ2-2; TRBD1 agrees at 8 bases. The CDR3 consists of 15 residues. The germline CDR1 and CDR2 sequences are SGHRS and YFSETQ. The trim removed 4 bases at V and 0 bases at J, leaving 2 bases unmatched. The CDR3 DNA reads as TGCGCCAGCAGCAGGGGACAGGCGAACACCGGGGAGCTGTTTTTT. It specifies CASSRGQANTGELFF.

This clone was detected only once. The chain links TRBV2 to TRBJ2-5; the match to TRBD2 covers 15 bases. The V segment lost 6 bases and the J segment 5 bases; nucleotides outside the gene matches: 1. The CDR3 covers 14 residues. Looked up from germline, CDR1 is SNHLY and CDR2 is FYNNEI. The CDR3 DNA follows: TGTGCCAGCAGCGGGACTAGCGGGGGGGAGACCCAGTACTTC. Translating it yields CASSGTSGGETQYF.

This chain joins TRBV18 and TRBJ1-4, with no clear D. The CDR3 is made up of 12 amino acids. V lost 6 bases, J lost 7 bases, and 9 bases lay in between. Germline-derived CDR1 and CDR2 are KGHSH and LQKENI. The CDR3 region is CASSAGGEKLFF. For the CDR3, the DNA is TGTGCCAGCTCGGCTGGAGGTGAAAAACTGTTTTTT.

The chain joins TRBV2 to TRBJ2-5, with D possibly TRBD1 on 5 matching bases. V dropped 8 bases and J dropped 3 bases, with 10 bases sitting between them. Germline V CDR1 and CDR2: SNHLY, FYNNEI. The CDR3 is 12 residues long. Here the CDR3 DNA reads TGTGCCAGCCGCCCGGACAAAGAGACCCAGTACTTC. Residues: CASRPDKETQYF.

This clone was seen a few times. The rearrangement joins TRBV4-1 to TRBJ2-7, with D possibly TRBD1 on 5 matching bases. Germline V CDR1 and CDR2: MGHRA, YSYEKL. CDR3 length: 15 residues. V lost 6 bases to trimming and J lost 2 bases, with 17 bases between them. The CDR3 region is CASRPTKGLAYEQYF. The CDR3 DNA reads as TGCGCCAGCAGGCCCACGAAGGGGCTCGCCTACGAGCAGTACTTC.

The CDR3 DNA reads TGTGCCAGCAGCTTAACAGCGGGACCCACAGATACGCAGTATTTT. Amino acids: CASSLTAGPTDTQYF. The V call is TRBV7-9, the J call TRBJ2-3, with TRBD2 matching 7 bases. Unmatched junction bases numbered 4, after V lost 2 bases and J lost 2 bases. This CDR3 is built from 15 residues. The germline CDR1 and CDR2 sequences are SEHNR and FQNEAQ (reference sequence).

The genes are TRBV5-1 and TRBJ2-5, with D maybe TRBD2 (6 bases). Deletions cut 8 bases from V and 5 bases from J, with 16 bases between. The CDR3 runs 13 residues. Germline lookup yields CDR1 SGHRS and CDR2 YFSETQ. The CDR3 nucleotides read TGCGCCAGTGATCAGGGCGGAGGGGAGACCCAGTACTTC. Amino acid sequence: CASDQGGGETQYF.

The chain recombines TRBV6-5 with TRBJ1-1; D not resolved. This CDR3 region has 14 residues. Trimming pared 2 bases from V and 1 base from J, leaving 8 bases between. The germline V gene has CDR1 MNHEY and CDR2 SVGAGI. CDR3 DNA: TGTGCCAGCAGTTACCGATTCAGGAACACTGAAGCTTTCTTT. Amino acids: CASSYRFRNTEAFF.